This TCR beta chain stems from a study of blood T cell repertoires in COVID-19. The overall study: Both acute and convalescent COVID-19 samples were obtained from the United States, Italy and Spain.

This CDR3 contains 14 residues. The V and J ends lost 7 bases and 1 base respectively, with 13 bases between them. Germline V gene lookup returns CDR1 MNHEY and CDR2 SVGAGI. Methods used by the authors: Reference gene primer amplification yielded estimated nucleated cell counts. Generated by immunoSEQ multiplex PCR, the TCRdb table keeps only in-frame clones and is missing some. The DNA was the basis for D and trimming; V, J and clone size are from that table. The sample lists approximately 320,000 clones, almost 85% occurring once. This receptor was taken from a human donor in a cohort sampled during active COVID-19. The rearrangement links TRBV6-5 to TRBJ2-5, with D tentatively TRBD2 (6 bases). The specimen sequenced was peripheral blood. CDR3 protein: CASTMTRSQETQYF. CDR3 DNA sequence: TGTGCCAGCACCATGACTAGAAGCCAAGAGACCCAGTACTTC.